This TCR beta chain was profiled in a study of cytomegalovirus exposure and HLA in healthy donors. Study results and limitations: Fewer N-insertions than the roughly 650-donor mean were reportedly shown by an Asian-associated ancestry cluster in a later analysis. HLA allele associations emerged for about 16,000 TCR beta sequences in a later analysis, at 0.05 false discovery rate.

Primers: 60 Vbeta forward and 13 Jbeta reverse. Produced via immunoSEQ multiplex PCR; TCRdb's table is partial and in-frame only. In the table there are around 250,000 clones, over 70% of which are singletons. With respect to this clone: Its matching antigen is unknown.

Trimming removed 2 bases from V and 6 bases from J, with 8 bases in between. The CDR3 is made up of 13 amino acids. CDR1 SGHTS and CDR2 YDEGEE come from the germline V gene. This clonotype was sampled from a woman aged 55 to 70 in good health and CMV-seropositive. This chain joins TRBV5-8 and TRBJ2-2; possible D gene TRBD2, 6 bases. The sequencing sample was made of PBMCs. In DNA, the CDR3 is TGTGCCAGCAGCTTTACGGGGGCCGGGGAGCTGTTTTTT. Its translation: CASSFTGAGELFF. Based on the CDR3 plus reference TRBV5-8 and TRBJ2-2, the full variable domain is EAGVTQSPTHLIKTRGQQATLRCSPISGHTSVYWYQQALGLGLQFLLWYDEGEERNRGNFPPRFSGRQFPNYSSELNVNALELEDSALYLCASSFTGAGELFFGEGSRLTVL.